This T cell receptor beta chain was recovered during a study of T cells in Graves' hyperthyroidism and ophthalmopathy. Template material for amplifying TCR beta CDR3 regions consisted of RNA transcripts. First-round RT-PCR of the TCR CDR3 relied on the HTBI primer set. TCRdb independently ran MiXCR on the multiplex PCR reads; one entry per CDR3 protein. This table holds approximately 590,000 distinct CDR3 sequences, approximately 14% found once. From germline, CDR1 is SEHNR and CDR2 FQNEAQ (reference sequence). The junction had 4 bases not matched to a gene; V was cut back by 4 bases and J by 2 bases. There are 14 residues in the CDR3. This clonotype was picked up a small number of times.

This sequence joins TRBV7-9 and TRBJ2-7, with TRBD1 matching 8 bases. This receptor was obtained from a woman between 25 and 40 years old with Graves' hyperthyroidism. The specimen sequenced was blood. CDR3 sequence (DNA): TGTGCCAGCAGCTCCGCAGGGGGCGCCTACGAGCAGTACTTC. Translation gives CASSSAGGAYEQYF. The full variable domain, its missing parts supplied by reference TRBV7-9 and TRBJ2-7, is DTGVSQNPRHKITKRGQNVTFRCDPISEHNRLYWYRQTLGQGPEFLTYFQNEAQLEKSRLLSDRFSAERPKGSFSTLEIQRTEQGDSAMYLCASSSAGGAYEQYFGPGTRLTVT.